The clone carrying this TCR beta chain turned up a few times. The antigen is undetermined. This record belongs to a study of post-analysis software for immune sequencing data. About the research overall: Courses of disease covered relapsing-remitting, secondary progressive and progressive-relapsing multiple sclerosis. Broader study findings: TRBV segments more frequent in patients than in controls numbered roughly 5 and included TRBV5-6, TRBV5-1 and TRBV20-1.

Unique molecular identifiers had been added to the TCR beta cDNA libraries. TCRdb itself ran the PCR reads through MiXCR, one entry per CDR3 protein. Among around 710,000 distinct CDR3 sequences listed, 46% were seen once. Losses at the gene ends were 0 bases for V and 4 bases for J; bases not matched to a gene: 4. Germline V lookup: CDR1 SGHRS, CDR2 YFSETQ. The CDR3 spans 15 residues. The material sequenced was blood. The chain employs TRBV5-1 and TRBJ2-3; 8 bases are shared with TRBD2. The clonotype originates from a girl aged 5-17 years with multiple sclerosis. CDR3: CASSLESAGADTQYF. CDR3 DNA: TGCGCCAGCAGCTTGGAGTCAGCGGGAGCAGATACGCAGTATTTT.